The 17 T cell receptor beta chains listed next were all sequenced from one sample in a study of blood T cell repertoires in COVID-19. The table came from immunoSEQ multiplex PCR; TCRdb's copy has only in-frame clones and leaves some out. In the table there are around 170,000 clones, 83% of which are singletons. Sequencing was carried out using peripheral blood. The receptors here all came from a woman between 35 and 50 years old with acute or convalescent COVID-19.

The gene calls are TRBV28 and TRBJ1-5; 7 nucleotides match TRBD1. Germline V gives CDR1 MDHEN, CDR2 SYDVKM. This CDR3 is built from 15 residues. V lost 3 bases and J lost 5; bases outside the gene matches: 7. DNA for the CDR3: TGTGCCAGCAGTTTCTTCGGTCAGGGGGATCAGCCCCAGCATTTT. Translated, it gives CASSFFGQGDQPQHF.

CDR3 sequence reads: CASQGGGAPGYYGYTF. CDR3 nucleotides: TGTGCCAGCCAGGGCGGGGGCGCCCCCGGATACTATGGCTACACCTTC. The chain is built from TRBV28 and TRBJ1-2, with D maybe TRBD1 (6 bases). Germline-derived CDR1 and CDR2 are MDHEN and SYDVKM. The CDR3 runs to 16 residues. Trimming shortened V by 8 bases and J by 3 bases, and 22 bases separated the two germline ends.

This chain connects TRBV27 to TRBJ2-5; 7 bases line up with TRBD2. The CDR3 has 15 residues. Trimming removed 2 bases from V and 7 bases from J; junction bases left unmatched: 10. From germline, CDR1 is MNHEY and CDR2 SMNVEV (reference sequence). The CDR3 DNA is TGTGCCAGCAGTTTACTGGCTAGCGGTCCTCGGACCCAGTACTTC. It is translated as CASSLLASGPRTQYF.

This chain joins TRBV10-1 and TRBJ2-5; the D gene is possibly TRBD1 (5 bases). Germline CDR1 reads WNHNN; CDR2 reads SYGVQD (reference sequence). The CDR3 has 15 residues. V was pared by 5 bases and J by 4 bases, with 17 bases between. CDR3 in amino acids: CASSSKTALLETQYF. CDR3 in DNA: TGCGCCAGCAGTTCCAAGACAGCCCTGTTAGAGACCCAGTACTTC.

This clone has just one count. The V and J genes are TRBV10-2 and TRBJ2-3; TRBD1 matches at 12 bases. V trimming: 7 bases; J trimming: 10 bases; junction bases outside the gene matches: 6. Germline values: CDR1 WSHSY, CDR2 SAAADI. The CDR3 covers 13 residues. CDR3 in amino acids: CASTGQGAGAQYF. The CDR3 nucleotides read TGCGCCAGCACGGGACAGGGGGCCGGGGCGCAGTATTTT.

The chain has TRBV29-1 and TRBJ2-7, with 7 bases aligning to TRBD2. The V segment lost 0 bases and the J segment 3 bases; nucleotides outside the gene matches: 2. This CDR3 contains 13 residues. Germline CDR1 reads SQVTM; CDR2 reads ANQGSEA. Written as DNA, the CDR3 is TGCAGCGTTGAAGAGCGGGGGAACTACGAGCAGTACTTC. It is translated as CSVEERGNYEQYF.

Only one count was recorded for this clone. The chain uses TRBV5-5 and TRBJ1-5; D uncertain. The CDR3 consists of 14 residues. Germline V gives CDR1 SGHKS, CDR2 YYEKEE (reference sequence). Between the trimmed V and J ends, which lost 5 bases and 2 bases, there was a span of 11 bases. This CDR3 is CASSPGIGNQPQHF. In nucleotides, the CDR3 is TGTGCCAGCAGTCCAGGAATTGGCAATCAGCCCCAGCATTTT.

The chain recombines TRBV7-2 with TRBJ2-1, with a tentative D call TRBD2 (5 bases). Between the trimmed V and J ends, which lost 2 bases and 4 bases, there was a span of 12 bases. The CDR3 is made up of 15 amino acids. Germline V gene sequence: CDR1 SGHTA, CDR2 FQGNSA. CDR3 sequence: CASSLWESQYNEQFF. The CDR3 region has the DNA TGTGCCAGCAGCTTATGGGAGTCTCAATACAATGAGCAGTTCTTC.

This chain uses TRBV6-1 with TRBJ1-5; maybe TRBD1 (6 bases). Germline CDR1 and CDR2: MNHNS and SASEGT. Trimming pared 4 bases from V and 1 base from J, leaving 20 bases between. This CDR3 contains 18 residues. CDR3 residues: CASSVRVPQGRSNQPQHF. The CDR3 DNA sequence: TGTGCCAGCAGTGTCCGCGTCCCCCAGGGGAGAAGCAATCAGCCCCAGCATTTT.

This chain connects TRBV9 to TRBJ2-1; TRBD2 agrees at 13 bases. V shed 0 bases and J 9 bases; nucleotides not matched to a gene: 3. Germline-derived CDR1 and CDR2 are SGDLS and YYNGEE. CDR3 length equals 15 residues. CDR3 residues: CASSVELAGGPEQFF. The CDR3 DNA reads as TGTGCCAGCAGCGTAGAACTAGCGGGGGGGCCTGAGCAGTTCTTC. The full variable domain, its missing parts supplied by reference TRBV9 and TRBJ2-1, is DSGVTQTPKHLITATGQRVTLRCSPRSGDLSVYWYQQSLDQGLQFLIQYYNGEERAKGNILERFSAQQFPDLHSELNLSSLELGDSALYFCASSVELAGGPEQFFGPGTRLTVL.

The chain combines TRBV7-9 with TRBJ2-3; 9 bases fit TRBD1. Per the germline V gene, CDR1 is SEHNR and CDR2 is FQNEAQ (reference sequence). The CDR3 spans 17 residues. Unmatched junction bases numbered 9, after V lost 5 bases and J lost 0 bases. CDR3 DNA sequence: TGTGCCAGCAGCCACGTAGGTGGACAGGGGAGCACAGATACGCAGTATTTT. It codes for CASSHVGGQGSTDTQYF.

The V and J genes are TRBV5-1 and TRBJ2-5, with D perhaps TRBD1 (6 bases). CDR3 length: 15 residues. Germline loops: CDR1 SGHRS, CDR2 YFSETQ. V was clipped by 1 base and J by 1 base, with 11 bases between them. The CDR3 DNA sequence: TGCGCCAGCAGCTTGTGGGCAGGGGTCCAAGAGACCCAGTACTTC. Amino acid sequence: CASSLWAGVQETQYF.

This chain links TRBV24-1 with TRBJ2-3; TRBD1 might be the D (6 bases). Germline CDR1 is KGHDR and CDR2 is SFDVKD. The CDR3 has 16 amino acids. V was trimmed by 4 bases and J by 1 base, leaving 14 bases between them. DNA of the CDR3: TGTGCCACCAGTGACGAAAGAGGGGGTCGCACAGATACGCAGTATTTT. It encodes CATSDERGGRTDTQYF.

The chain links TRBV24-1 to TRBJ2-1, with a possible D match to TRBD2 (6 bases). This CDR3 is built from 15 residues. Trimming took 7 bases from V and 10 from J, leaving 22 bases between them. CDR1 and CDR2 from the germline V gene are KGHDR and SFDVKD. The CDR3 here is CATSVGGVRSVEQFF. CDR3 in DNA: TGTGCCACCAGCGTTGGAGGGGTCAGATCAGTAGAGCAGTTCTTC.

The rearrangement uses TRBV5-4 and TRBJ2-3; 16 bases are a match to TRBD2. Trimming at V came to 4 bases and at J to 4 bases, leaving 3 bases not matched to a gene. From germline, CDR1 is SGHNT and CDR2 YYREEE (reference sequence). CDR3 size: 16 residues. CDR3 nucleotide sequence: TGTGCCAGCAGCACCGGGACTAGCGGGGGGGCAGATACGCAGTATTTT. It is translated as CASSTGTSGGADTQYF.

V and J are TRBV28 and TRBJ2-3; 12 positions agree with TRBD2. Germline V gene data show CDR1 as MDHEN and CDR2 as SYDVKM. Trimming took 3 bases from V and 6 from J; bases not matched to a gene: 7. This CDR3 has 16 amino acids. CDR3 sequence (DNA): TGTGCCAGCAGTTTCAATCTAGCGGGGGGGAGGGATACGCAGTATTTT. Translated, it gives CASSFNLAGGRDTQYF.

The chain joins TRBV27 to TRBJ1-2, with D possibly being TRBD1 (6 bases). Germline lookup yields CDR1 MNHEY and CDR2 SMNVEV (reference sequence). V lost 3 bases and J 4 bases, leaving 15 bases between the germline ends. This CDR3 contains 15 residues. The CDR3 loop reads CASSFFGQQGYGYTF. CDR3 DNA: TGTGCCAGCAGTTTTTTTGGCCAACAGGGCTATGGCTACACCTTC.